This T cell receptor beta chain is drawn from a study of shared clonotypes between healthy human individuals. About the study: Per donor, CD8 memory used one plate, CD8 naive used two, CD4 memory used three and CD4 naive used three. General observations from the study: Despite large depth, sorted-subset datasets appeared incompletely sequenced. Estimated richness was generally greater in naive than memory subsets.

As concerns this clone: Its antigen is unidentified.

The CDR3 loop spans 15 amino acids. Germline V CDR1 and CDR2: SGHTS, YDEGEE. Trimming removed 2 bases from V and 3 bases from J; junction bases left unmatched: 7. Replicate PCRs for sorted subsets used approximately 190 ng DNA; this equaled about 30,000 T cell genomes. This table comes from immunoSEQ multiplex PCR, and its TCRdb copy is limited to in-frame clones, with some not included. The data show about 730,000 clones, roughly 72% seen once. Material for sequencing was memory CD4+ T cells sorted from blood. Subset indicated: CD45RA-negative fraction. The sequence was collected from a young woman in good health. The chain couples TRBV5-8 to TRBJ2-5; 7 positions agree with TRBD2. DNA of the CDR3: TGTGCCAGCAGCTTAATCTTTGCGGGAGAAGAGACCCAGTACTTC. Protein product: CASSLIFAGEETQYF.